Following are 32 T cell receptor beta chains from one sample sequenced in a study of technical replicates of blood from a handful of donors. Repertoires were generated with immunoSEQ multiplex PCR, while TCRdb's copy carries only in-frame clones and drops some. The sample records roughly 11,000 clones, 93% being singletons. Input material: PBMCs. The receptors were sampled from a human donor in good health.

Only one count was recorded for this clone. V and J are TRBV6-5 and TRBJ2-2, with 9 bases matching TRBD2. V lost 4 bases and J lost 2; bases outside the gene matches: 5. Germline loops: CDR1 MNHEY, CDR2 SVGAGI. CDR3 length equals 16 residues. The CDR3, as DNA: TGTGCCAGCAGTTTAGGACTAGCGCAAAACACCGGGGAGCTGTTTTTT. It yields the protein CASSLGLAQNTGELFF.

The chain recombines TRBV10-2 with TRBJ2-1, with D perhaps TRBD2 (8 bases). Per germline, CDR1 WSHSY and CDR2 SAAADI. V was cut by 2 bases and J by 5 bases, with 13 bases left in between. The CDR3 spans 15 residues. The chain's CDR3 is CASSEPGRGHNEQFF. The CDR3 DNA sequence: TGCGCCAGCAGTGAGCCCGGGAGGGGGCACAATGAGCAGTTCTTC.

The chain joins TRBV4-1 to TRBJ2-7, with no clear D. The length of the CDR3 is 16 residues. V lost 2 bases, J lost 3 bases, and 17 bases lay in between. Germline lookup yields CDR1 MGHRA and CDR2 YSYEKL. The CDR3 nucleotides read TGCGCCAGCAGCCAATCGGATGGGCAGAAGCACTACGAGCAGTACTTC. This encodes CASSQSDGQKHYEQYF.

This chain uses TRBV21-1 with TRBJ1-5; TRBD1 is taken as the D call from the table, unchecked against the DNA. TRBV21-1 is given as a pseudogene. CDR3 length: 18 amino acids. The CDR3 loop is CASSKGSRQGMSNQPQHF. The CDR3, as DNA: TGTGCCAGCAGCAAAGGCTCGAGACAGGGTATGAGCAATCAGCCCCAGCATTTT.

The chain is built from TRBV6-5 and TRBJ1-2, with D perhaps matching TRBD1 (6 bases). V was pared by 7 bases and J by 7 bases, with 19 bases between. This CDR3 has 14 residues. The germline V gene has CDR1 MNHEY and CDR2 SVGAGI. The CDR3 spells CASIPGKGHSGYTF. CDR3 nucleotides: TGTGCCAGCATCCCGGGAAAGGGACACAGTGGCTACACCTTC.

The rearrangement joins TRBV7-3 to TRBJ2-5; TRBD2 aligns across 7 bases. From germline, CDR1 is SGHTA and CDR2 FQGTGA. Trimming cost V 4 bases and J 6 bases; bases outside gene matches: 11. The CDR3 has 15 residues. The CDR3, as DNA: TGTGCCAGCAGCTCCCCGGGCGGGAGAGGACAGACCCAGTACTTC. Translating gives CASSSPGGRGQTQYF.

The rearrangement links TRBV28 to TRBJ2-7, with 13 bases matching TRBD2. The length of the CDR3 is 17 residues. Germline V lookup: CDR1 MDHEN, CDR2 SYDVKM. Unmatched junction bases numbered 12, after V lost 7 bases and J lost 3 bases. The CDR3 sequence: CASTRGTSGTYYYEQYF. The CDR3 nucleotides are TGTGCCAGCACCCGGGGGACTAGCGGGACTTATTACTACGAGCAGTACTTC. Full variable domain (remainder filled in from reference TRBV28 and TRBJ2-7): DVKVTQSSRYLVKRTGEKVFLECVQDMDHENMFWYRQDPGLGLRLIYFSYDVKMKEKGDIPEGYSVSREKKERFSLILESASTNQTSMYLCASTRGTSGTYYYEQYFGPGTRLTVT.

This CDR3 is CASSVQGHEQFF. In DNA, the CDR3 is TGTGCCAGCAGCGTACAGGGTCATGAGCAGTTCTTC. The V gene is TRBV9, the J gene TRBJ2-1; D perhaps matches TRBD1 (5 bases). Germline CDR1 is SGDLS and CDR2 is YYNGEE. The ends were cut back, 1 base at V and 8 bases at J, with 7 bases in the middle. This CDR3 region has 12 residues.

The chain joins TRBV11-2 to TRBJ2-5; TRBD2 matches at 7 bases. The germline V gene has CDR1 SGHAT and CDR2 FQNNGV. The CDR3 runs to 13 residues. Trimming removed 5 bases from V and 3 bases from J; junction bases left unmatched: 3. The CDR3 spells CASSATSEETQYF. CDR3 DNA: TGTGCCAGCAGCGCAACTAGCGAAGAGACCCAGTACTTC.

The genes are TRBV6-4 and TRBJ2-1; 11 bases are shared with TRBD2. Trimming took 3 bases from V and 4 from J; bases not matched to a gene: 5. The CDR3 totals 16 residues. The germline V gene has CDR1 MRHNA and CDR2 SNTAGT. CDR3 region: CASSETSGSGYNEQFF. DNA for the CDR3: TGTGCCAGCAGTGAAACTAGCGGGAGCGGGTACAATGAGCAGTTCTTC.

The chain is built from TRBV19 and TRBJ1-5, with D perhaps matching TRBD1 (6 bases). Per germline, CDR1 LNHDA and CDR2 SQIVND (reference sequence). CDR3 length: 14 amino acids. Trimming took 6 bases from V and 1 from J, leaving 10 bases between them. The CDR3 region is CASRGHRSNQPQHF. In DNA form, the CDR3 reads TGTGCCAGTAGGGGACATAGAAGCAATCAGCCCCAGCATTTT. Full variable domain (outside the CDR3, taken from reference TRBV19 and TRBJ1-5): DGGITQSPKYLFRKEGQNVTLSCEQNLNHDAMYWYRQDPGQGLRLIYYSQIVNDFQKGDIAEGYSVSREKKESFPLTVTSAQKNPTAFYLCASRGHRSNQPQHFGDGTRLSIL.

The chain is built from TRBV19 and TRBJ2-2; a weak D match, TRBD2 (6 bases). V gave up 4 bases and J gave up 3 bases, with 21 bases separating them. This CDR3 has 18 residues. The germline gives CDR1 LNHDA, CDR2 SQIVND (reference sequence). CDR3 sequence: CASSSRGTHSQYTGELFF. CDR3 bases: TGTGCCAGTAGTAGCCGCGGGACCCATTCACAATACACCGGGGAGCTGTTTTTT.

This chain joins TRBV27 and TRBJ1-2; no firm D call. The CDR3 contains 13 residues. The V end lost 5 bases, the J end lost 2 bases, and 9 bases lay between the germline ends. The V gene's germline CDR1 is MNHEY and CDR2 SMNVEV (reference sequence). The DNA of the CDR3 is TGTGCCAGCAGTCTGGCCAGAAACTATGGCTACACCTTC. This gives the protein CASSLARNYGYTF.

The CDR3 is CASSFLTGGYGYTF. DNA of the CDR3: TGTGCCAGCAGTTTCTTGACAGGGGGCTATGGCTACACCTTC. V and J are TRBV28 and TRBJ1-2, with 9 nucleotides matching TRBD1. CDR1 and CDR2 (germline): MDHEN, SYDVKM. V was clipped by 3 bases and J by 4 bases; unmatched bases: 3. The CDR3 runs to 14 residues.

The rearrangement joins TRBV11-2 to TRBJ2-3; tentative D call: TRBD2 (5 bases). Trimming left V 1 base short and J 3 bases short, with 17 bases between. Germline CDR1 SGHAT, CDR2 FQNNGV. The CDR3 consists of 17 residues. The CDR3 nucleotides are TGTGCCAGCAGCTTAGGGGCGGGCGGAGTCGGGACAGATACGCAGTATTTT. Translated, it gives CASSLGAGGVGTDTQYF. The variable domain in full, completed from reference TRBV11-2 and TRBJ2-3, reads EAGVAQSPRYKIIEKRQSVAFWCNPISGHATLYWYQQILGQGPKLLIQFQNNGVVDDSQLPKDRFSAERLKGVDSTLKIQPAKLEDSAVYLCASSLGAGGVGTDTQYFGPGTRLTVL.

This clone appeared once. This chain connects TRBV11-1 to TRBJ1-4; TRBD1 matches at 8 bases. Trimming cost V 5 bases and J 4 bases; bases outside gene matches: 6. The CDR3 loop spans 15 amino acids. CDR1 is SGHAT, CDR2 FQDESV, per germline (reference sequence). In nucleotides, the CDR3 is TGTGCCAGCAGCCGTGGACAGGGAGTTAATGAAAAACTGTTTTTT. Its translation: CASSRGQGVNEKLFF.

The chain has TRBV27 and TRBJ1-1; 7 nucleotides match TRBD1. V shed 8 bases, J shed 1 base, and the junction held 4 bases outside the gene matches. The CDR3 extends over 13 amino acids. The germline gives CDR1 MNHEY, CDR2 SMNVEV (reference sequence). The CDR3 coding sequence is TGTGCCAGCCGGGACAGATGGAACACTGAAGCTTTCTTT. Encoded protein: CASRDRWNTEAFF.

V usage is TRBV6-4 and J usage is TRBJ2-6, with 11 bases that match TRBD1. CDR1 and CDR2 (germline): MRHNA, SNTAGT. V lost 7 bases, J lost 0 bases, and 5 bases stayed unmatched. The CDR3 is 17 residues long. The CDR3 sequence: CASTPGQGGSGANVLTF. CDR3 coding DNA: TGTGCCAGCACCCCGGGACAGGGGGGCTCTGGGGCCAACGTCCTGACTTTC.

The chain uses TRBV7-9 and TRBJ2-1; 11 nucleotides align to TRBD2. CDR3 size: 18 residues. The V gene end was trimmed by 1 base and the J gene end by 7 bases; junction bases not matched to a gene: 12. Germline loops: CDR1 SEHNR, CDR2 FQNEAQ (reference sequence). The CDR3 coding sequence is TGTGCCAGCAGCTTAGGCAGGGGGCTACTAGCGGGAGCTAATGAGCAGTTCTTC. Residues: CASSLGRGLLAGANEQFF.

This rearrangement joins TRBV5-4 to TRBJ2-2; TRBD1 agrees at 8 bases. CDR1 SGHNT and CDR2 YYREEE come from the germline V gene (reference sequence). With V trimmed by 0 bases and J by 6 bases, 7 bases remained unmatched. The CDR3 consists of 16 residues. The CDR3 DNA reads as TGTGCCAGCAGCTTGGGGCAGGGGGCAATTGCCGGGGAGCTGTTTTTT. Translated: CASSLGQGAIAGELFF.

The chain couples TRBV6-1 to TRBJ2-2; D perhaps matches TRBD1 (5 bases). The CDR3 runs to 19 residues. Germline assignment: CDR1 MNHNS and CDR2 SASEGT. V lost 4 bases, J lost 3 bases, and 24 bases lay in between. The CDR3 spells CASSGGLGWGRDDTGELFF. For the CDR3, the DNA is TGTGCCAGCAGTGGAGGCCTCGGGTGGGGCAGGGATGACACCGGGGAGCTGTTTTTT.

The rearrangement uses TRBV5-4 and TRBJ2-1; 13 bases align to TRBD2. The CDR3 runs 14 residues. The trim removed 4 bases at V and 8 bases at J, leaving 3 bases unmatched. In germline, CDR1 is SGHNT, CDR2 YYREEE (reference sequence). The CDR3 reads CASSTGLAGHEQFF. The CDR3 nucleotides are TGTGCCAGCAGCACGGGACTAGCGGGACATGAGCAGTTCTTC.

This clone turned up a few times. J is TRBJ2-2 and V is TRBV25-1; D is uncertain. The CDR3 runs 13 residues. Trimming removed 3 bases at V and 5 bases at J, with 7 bases between. Germline-derived CDR1 and CDR2 are MGHDK and SYGVNS. CDR3 protein: CASSEYSTGELFF. Here the CDR3 DNA reads TGTGCCAGCAGTGAGTACAGTACCGGGGAGCTGTTTTTT.

The CDR3 DNA reads TGTGCCAGTAGTCAGAGGTCCGCGAACACCGGGGAGCTGTTTTTT. It encodes CASSQRSANTGELFF. The chain is built from TRBV19 and TRBJ2-2; D is ambiguous. The V end was cut by 5 bases, the J end by 0 bases, with 10 bases between. Germline values: CDR1 LNHDA, CDR2 SQIVND (reference sequence). The CDR3 consists of 15 residues.

A few counts support this clone. V is TRBV25-1 and J is TRBJ2-7; unclear D gene. The CDR3 spans 11 residues. The V gene's germline CDR1 is MGHDK and CDR2 SYGVNS. The V end was cut by 1 base, the J end by 6 bases, with 4 bases between. The CDR3 nucleotides are TGTGCCAGCAGTGAATTCTCCGAGCAGTACTTC. It encodes CASSEFSEQYF.

This chain connects TRBV27 to TRBJ2-3, with TRBD1 identical over 7 bases. The J segment lost 1 base and the V segment lost 5 bases, leaving 3 bases of the junction unmatched. Germline V CDR1 and CDR2: MNHEY, SMNVEV (reference sequence). The CDR3 spans 14 residues. CDR3 bases: TGTGCCAGCAGTGGACAGGATCGCACAGATACGCAGTATTTT. Its translation is CASSGQDRTDTQYF.

The V call is TRBV2, the J call TRBJ2-1; D unclear. The CDR3 contains 12 residues. Trimming took off 4 bases at V and 3 bases at J, with 4 bases between the two ends. Germline V gene sequence: CDR1 SNHLY, CDR2 FYNNEI. The CDR3 reads CASSVFYNEQFF. The CDR3 DNA reads as TGTGCCAGCAGTGTCTTCTACAATGAGCAGTTCTTC.

The chain recombines TRBV11-2 with TRBJ2-1; D is unclear. Germline values: CDR1 SGHAT, CDR2 FQNNGV. CDR3 size: 16 residues. The V end was cut by 6 bases, the J end by 5 bases, with 20 bases between. CDR3 protein: CASRFPGRRLDNEQFF. The CDR3 DNA is TGTGCCAGCAGATTTCCGGGTCGACGCCTTGACAATGAGCAGTTCTTC.

The CDR3 bases are TGTGCCAGCAGACCCGGGTACAACACCGGGGAGCTGTTTTTT. This sequence encodes CASRPGYNTGELFF. The V gene is TRBV6-5, the J gene TRBJ2-2, with D hard to call. The V end lost 6 bases, the J end lost 2 bases, and 10 bases lay between the germline ends. This CDR3 is 14 amino acids long. Germline CDR1 is MNHEY and CDR2 is SVGAGI.

Only one count was recorded for this clone. The J gene is TRBJ1-1, the V gene TRBV6-1; D remains ambiguous. V was clipped by 4 bases and J by 1 base, with 13 bases between them. CDR3 length equals 15 residues. CDR1 and CDR2 from the germline V gene are MNHNS and SASEGT. The CDR3, as DNA: TGTGCCAGCAGTGTAGAGGTTACCCCGAACACTGAAGCTTTCTTT. This gives the protein CASSVEVTPNTEAFF.

The rearrangement uses TRBV2 and TRBJ2-7, with D unclear. The length of the CDR3 is 15 residues. Deletions cut 2 bases from V and 0 bases from J, with 11 bases between. The germline gives CDR1 SNHLY, CDR2 FYNNEI. The CDR3 bases are TGTGCCAGCAGTGAAACTCCAAACCCCTCCTACGAGCAGTACTTC. Translating gives CASSETPNPSYEQYF.

The rearrangement joins TRBV7-8 to TRBJ2-7; no firm D call. Germline loops: CDR1 SGHVS, CDR2 FQNEAQ. CDR3 length: 14 residues. Trimming stripped 5 bases from V and 0 bases from J, with 11 bases between. The CDR3 loop is CASSPQEVSYEQYF. The CDR3, as DNA: TGTGCCAGCAGCCCGCAAGAGGTCTCCTACGAGCAGTACTTC.